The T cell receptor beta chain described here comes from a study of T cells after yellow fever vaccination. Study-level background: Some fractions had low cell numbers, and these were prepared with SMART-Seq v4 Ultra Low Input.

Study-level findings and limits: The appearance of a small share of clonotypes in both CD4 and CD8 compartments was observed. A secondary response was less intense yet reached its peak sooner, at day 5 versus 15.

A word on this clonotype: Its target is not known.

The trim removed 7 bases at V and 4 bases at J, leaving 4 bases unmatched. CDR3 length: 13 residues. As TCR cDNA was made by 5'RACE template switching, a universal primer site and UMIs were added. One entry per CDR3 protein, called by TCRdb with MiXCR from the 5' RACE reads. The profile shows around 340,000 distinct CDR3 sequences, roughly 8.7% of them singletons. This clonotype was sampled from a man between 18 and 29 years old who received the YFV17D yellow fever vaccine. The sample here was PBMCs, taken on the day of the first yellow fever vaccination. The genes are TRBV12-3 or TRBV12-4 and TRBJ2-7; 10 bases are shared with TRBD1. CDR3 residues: CASTRTGGYEQYF. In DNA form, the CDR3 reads TGTGCCAGCACTCGGACAGGGGGATACGAGCAGTACTTC.